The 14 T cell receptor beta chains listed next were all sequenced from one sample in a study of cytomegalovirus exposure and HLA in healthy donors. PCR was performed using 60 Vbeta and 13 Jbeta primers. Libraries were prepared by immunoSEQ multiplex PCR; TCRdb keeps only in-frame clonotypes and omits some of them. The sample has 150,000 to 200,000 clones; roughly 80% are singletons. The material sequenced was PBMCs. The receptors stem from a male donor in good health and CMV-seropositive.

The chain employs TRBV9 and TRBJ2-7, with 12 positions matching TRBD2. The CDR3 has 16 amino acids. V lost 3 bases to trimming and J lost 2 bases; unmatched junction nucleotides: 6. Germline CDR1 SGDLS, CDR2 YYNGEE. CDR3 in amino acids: CASSDLTSGSPYEQYF. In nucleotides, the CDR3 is TGTGCCAGCAGCGACTTGACTAGCGGGAGTCCCTACGAGCAGTACTTC.

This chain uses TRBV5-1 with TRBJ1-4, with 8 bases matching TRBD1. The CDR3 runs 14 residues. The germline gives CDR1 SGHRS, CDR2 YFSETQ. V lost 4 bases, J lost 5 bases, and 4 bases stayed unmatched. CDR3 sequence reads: CASSGNRGNEKLFF. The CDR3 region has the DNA TGCGCCAGCAGCGGTAACAGGGGGAATGAAAAACTGTTTTTT.

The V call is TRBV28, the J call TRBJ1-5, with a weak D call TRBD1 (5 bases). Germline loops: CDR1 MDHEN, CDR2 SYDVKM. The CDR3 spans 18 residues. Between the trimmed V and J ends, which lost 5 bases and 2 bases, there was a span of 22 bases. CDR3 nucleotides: TGTGCCAGCAGTCTTATTCTCTTAAGGGGAGGGGGCAATCAGCCCCAGCATTTT. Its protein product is CASSLILLRGGGNQPQHF.

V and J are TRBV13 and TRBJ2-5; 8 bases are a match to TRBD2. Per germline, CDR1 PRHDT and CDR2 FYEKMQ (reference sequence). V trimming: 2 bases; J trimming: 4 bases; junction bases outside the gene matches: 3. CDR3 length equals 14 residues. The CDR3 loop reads CASSLRLAGETQYF. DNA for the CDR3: TGTGCCAGCAGCTTAAGGCTAGCGGGAGAGACCCAGTACTTC.

As DNA, the CDR3 is TGTGCCAGCTCACCATGGGCTAGCGGGAGACGTGGGGGTGAGCAGTTCTTC. Translated, it gives CASSPWASGRRGGEQFF. This sequence joins TRBV18 and TRBJ2-1, with 10 bases fitting TRBD2. The CDR3 is made up of 17 amino acids. The V gene end was trimmed by 2 bases and the J gene end by 9 bases; junction bases not matched to a gene: 13. CDR1 is KGHSH, CDR2 LQKENI, per germline.

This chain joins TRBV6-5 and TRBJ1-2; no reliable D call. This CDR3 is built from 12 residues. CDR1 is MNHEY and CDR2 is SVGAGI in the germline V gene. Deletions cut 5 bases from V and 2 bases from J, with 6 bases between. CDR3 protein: CASSGENYGYTF. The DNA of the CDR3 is TGTGCCAGCAGTGGGGAGAACTATGGCTACACCTTC.

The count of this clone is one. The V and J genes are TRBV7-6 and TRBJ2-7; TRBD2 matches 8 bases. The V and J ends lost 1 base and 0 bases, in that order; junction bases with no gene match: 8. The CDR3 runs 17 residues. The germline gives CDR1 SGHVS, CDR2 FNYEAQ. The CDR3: CASSLVSGAGDSYEQYF. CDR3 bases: TGTGCCAGCAGCTTAGTCAGCGGAGCGGGGGACTCCTACGAGCAGTACTTC.

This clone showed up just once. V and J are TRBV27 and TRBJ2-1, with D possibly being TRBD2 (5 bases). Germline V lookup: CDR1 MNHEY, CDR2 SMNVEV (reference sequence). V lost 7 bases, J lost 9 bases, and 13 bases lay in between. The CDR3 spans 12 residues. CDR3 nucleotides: TGTGCCAGCATAGGACTCGGATTTGAGCAGTTCTTC. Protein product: CASIGLGFEQFF.

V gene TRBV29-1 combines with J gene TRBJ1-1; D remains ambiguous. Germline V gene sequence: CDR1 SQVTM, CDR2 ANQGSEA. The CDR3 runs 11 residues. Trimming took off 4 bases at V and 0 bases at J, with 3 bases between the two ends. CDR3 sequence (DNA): TGCAGCGTTGTCATGAACACTGAAGCTTTCTTT. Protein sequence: CSVVMNTEAFF.

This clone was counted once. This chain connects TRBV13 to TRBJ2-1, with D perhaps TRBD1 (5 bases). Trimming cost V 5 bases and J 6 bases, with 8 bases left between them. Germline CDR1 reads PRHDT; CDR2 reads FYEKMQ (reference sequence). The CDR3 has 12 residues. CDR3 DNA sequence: TGTGCCAGCAGCCAGGGCCTCAATGAGCAGTTCTTC. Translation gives CASSQGLNEQFF.

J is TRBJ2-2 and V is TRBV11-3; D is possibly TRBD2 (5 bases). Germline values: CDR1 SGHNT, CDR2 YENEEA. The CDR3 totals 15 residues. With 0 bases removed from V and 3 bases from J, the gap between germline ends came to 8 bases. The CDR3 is CASSLERRDTGELFF. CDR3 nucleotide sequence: TGTGCCAGCAGCTTAGAGAGGCGGGACACCGGGGAGCTGTTTTTT.

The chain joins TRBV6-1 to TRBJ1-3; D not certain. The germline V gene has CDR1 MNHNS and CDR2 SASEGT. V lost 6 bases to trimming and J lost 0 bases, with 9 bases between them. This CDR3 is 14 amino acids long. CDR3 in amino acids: CASSARSSGNTIYF. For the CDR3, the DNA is TGTGCCAGCAGCGCCAGAAGCTCTGGAAACACCATATATTTT.

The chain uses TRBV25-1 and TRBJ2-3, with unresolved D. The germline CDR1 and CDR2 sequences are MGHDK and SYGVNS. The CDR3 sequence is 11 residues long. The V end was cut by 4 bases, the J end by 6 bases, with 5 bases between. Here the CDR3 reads CASSGADTQYF. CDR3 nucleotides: TGTGCCAGCAGTGGAGCGGATACGCAGTATTTT.

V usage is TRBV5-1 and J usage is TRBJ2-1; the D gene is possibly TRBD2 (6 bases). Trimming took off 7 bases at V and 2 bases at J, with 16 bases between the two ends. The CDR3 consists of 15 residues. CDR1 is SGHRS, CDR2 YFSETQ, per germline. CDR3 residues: CASQSSGSTYNEQFF. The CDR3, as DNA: TGCGCCAGCCAATCCAGCGGGTCTACCTACAATGAGCAGTTCTTC. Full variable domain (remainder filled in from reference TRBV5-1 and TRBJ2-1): KAGVTQTPRYLIKTRGQQVTLSCSPISGHRSVSWYQQTPGQGLQFLFEYFSETQRNKGNFPGRFSGRQFSNSRSEMNVSTLELGDSALYLCASQSSGSTYNEQFFGPGTRLTVL.